This TCR beta chain was identified during a study of metastatic and nonmetastatic thyroid tumors. Study at large: Comparative analysis of repertoires was undertaken across blood and tumor or nodule tissue obtained from malignant and benign thyroid patients.

J gave up 1 base and V 8 bases, and 13 bases lay outside the gene matches. The CDR3 has 17 amino acids. As handled by the study authors: Building a distant-metastasis classifier for papillary thyroid cancer drew on CDR3 differences across clinicopathological groups. TCRdb reanalyzed the PCR reads via MiXCR. Clone size and V and J calls follow TCRdb, not the original study. The table lists about 92,000 clones, about 16% of them singletons, with 3.6% in the top ten. The table lists this clone with many counts. Among the patients, none had received any treatment before thyroid surgery. The genes are TRBV12-3 or TRBV12-4 and TRBJ2-5; the match to TRBD2 covers 10 bases. The TCR comes from a female donor with papillary thyroid cancer or a benign thyroid nodule (not recorded which). Some clones in this sample may be carry-over from other donors' samples. The sequencing input was blood. Here the CDR3 DNA reads TGTGCCAGCCGGGGGTGGAAAGCGGGGGGGCTCCAAGAGACCCAGTACTTC. Amino acids: CASRGWKAGGLQETQYF.